The sample holds a few counts of the clone carrying this TCR beta chain. These data belong to a study of identical twins. TCRdb itself ran the 5' RACE reads through MiXCR, one entry per CDR3 protein. The table lists roughly 290,000 distinct CDR3 sequences, approximately 8% of them singletons. The V gene end was trimmed by 2 bases and the J gene end by 6 bases; junction bases not matched to a gene: 6. The CDR3 loop spans 16 amino acids. Per germline, CDR1 SGHAT and CDR2 FQNNGV. The same sample was also studied in work on yellow fever vaccine responses in identical twins.

The sequenced material came from memory (CD45RO+) T cells sorted from blood. This TCR derives from a woman between 18 and 29 years old in good health. The genes are TRBV11-2 and TRBJ2-2; 10 positions match TRBD2. The chain's CDR3 is CASSLIPGTSAGELFF. CDR3 DNA sequence: TGTGCCAGCAGCTTAATCCCTGGGACTAGCGCCGGGGAGCTGTTTTTT.